Presented here are 9 T cell receptor beta chains from one specimen sequenced in a study of blood T cells in healthy people across ages (dated by TCRdb to the mid-2010s). Libraries were made using 5' RACE. TCRdb lists the instrument as Illumina HiSeq 2500. A second PCR of about 6 to 12 cycles was performed with a sample-barcoded 5' primer and a J-beta primer mix. The public reads were quality trimmed at Q25 with fastp and then assembled into clones with MiXCR by TCRdb, keeping productive beta chains. Under each unique CDR3 protein, matching rows form one entry showing the most common genes and DNA. The sample data list about 1.8 million distinct CDR3 sequences, and 40% to 55% of these were observed just once. The top ten hold approximately 2.1% of the sample. Sequencing used blood. These receptors originate from a woman aged 35 to 49 in good health.

The chain links TRBV5-1 to TRBJ1-2, with 10 bases identical to TRBD1. CDR3 length: 16 residues. CDR1 is SGHRS, CDR2 YFSETQ, per germline. J was trimmed by 5 bases and V by 1 base; bases with no gene match: 8. The CDR3 spells CASSLTPDRGLYGYTF. CDR3 in DNA: TGCGCCAGCAGCTTGACCCCAGACAGGGGGCTATATGGCTACACCTTC.

The chain recombines TRBV12-3 or TRBV12-4 with TRBJ1-5; 11 nucleotides agree with TRBD1. The CDR3 sequence is 15 residues long. The ends lost 5 bases at V and 3 bases at J; junction bases unmatched: 3. The CDR3 region has the DNA TGTGCCAGCAGTAGGACAGGGGGCTACAATCAGCCCCAGCATTTT. This sequence encodes CASSRTGGYNQPQHF.

J is TRBJ2-1 and V is TRBV20-1; D ambiguous. Germline V gene data show CDR1 as DFQATT and CDR2 as SNEGSKA (reference sequence). Trimming removed 1 base at V and 5 bases at J, with 6 bases between. The CDR3 length is 12 residues. For the CDR3, the DNA is TGCAGTGCTAGAGGAAGGGACAATGAGCAGTTCTTC. It yields the protein CSARGRDNEQFF.

This clonotype was found a few times. This sequence joins TRBV7-2 and TRBJ1-4; 7 nucleotides line up with TRBD1. The CDR3 length is 16 residues. Germline CDR1 reads SGHTA; CDR2 reads FQGNSA. V trimming: 5 bases; J trimming: 4 bases; junction bases outside the gene matches: 10. CDR3 region: CASSTPQGTLNEKLFF. Written as DNA, the CDR3 is TGTGCCAGCAGCACCCCACAGGGGACCCTTAATGAAAAACTGTTTTTT. Together with reference TRBV7-2 and TRBJ1-4, the CDR3 gives the full variable domain: GAGVSQSPSNKVTEKGKDVELRCDPISGHTALYWYRQSLGQGLEFLIYFQGNSAPDKSGLPSDRFSAERTGGSVSTLTIQRTQQEDSAVYLCASSTPQGTLNEKLFFGSGTQLSVL.

V and J are TRBV7-9 and TRBJ2-7; D is unclear. Looked up from germline, CDR1 is SEHNR and CDR2 is FQNEAQ (reference sequence). V was cut by 5 bases and J by 3 bases, with 11 bases left in between. This CDR3 has 13 amino acids. The CDR3 nucleotides are TGTGCCAGCAGCCATCTTTTAAGCTACGAGCAGTACTTC. Its protein product is CASSHLLSYEQYF.

This clonotype was detected only a few times. V and J are TRBV3-1 and TRBJ1-6; D remains unclear. This CDR3 has 15 amino acids. Trimming stripped 0 bases from V and 8 bases from J, with 11 bases between. The germline V gene has CDR1 LGHDT and CDR2 YNNKEL (reference sequence). CDR3 protein: CASSQDQPEDSPLHF. The CDR3 coding sequence is TGTGCCAGCAGCCAAGATCAGCCAGAGGATTCACCCCTCCACTTT.

This chain links TRBV6-2 or TRBV6-3 with TRBJ2-3, with D possibly being TRBD2 (6 bases). Trimming left V 6 bases short and J 4 bases short, with 23 bases between. CDR3 length: 17 amino acids. Germline V gene lookup returns CDR1 MNHEY and CDR2 SVGEGT. CDR3 in DNA: TGTGCCAGCAGCAGTGGGGAGGCTTCCCCTAGCGCAGATACGCAGTATTTT. It translates to CASSSGEASPSADTQYF.

The gene calls are TRBV20-1 and TRBJ1-5; D possibly corresponds to TRBD1 (6 bases). Germline V gives CDR1 DFQATT, CDR2 SNEGSKA (reference sequence). This CDR3 comprises 12 residues. This chain's CDR3 is CAADRNNQPQHF. Written as DNA, the CDR3 is TGCGCCGCGGACAGAAACAATCAGCCCCAGCATTTT.

The V call is TRBV4-2, the J call TRBJ2-3, with TRBD2 matching over 10 bases. The V segment lost 0 bases and the J segment 8 bases; nucleotides outside the gene matches: 8. The CDR3 runs 16 residues. In germline, CDR1 is LGHNA, CDR2 YNFKEQ. CDR3 coding DNA: TGTGCCAGCAGCCAAGATAGGAGCGGGGGGGTCAGTACGCAGTATTTT. Translation gives CASSQDRSGGVSTQYF.